The next 8 T cell receptor beta chains were all read from a single sample in a study of CXCR3-negative and CXCR3-positive naive CD8 T cells. Study outcomes and limitations: CXCR3-negative naive cells had less hydrophobic TRB CDR3s than did CXCR3-positive naive cells.

For these TCRs, the target antigens are not known. The method, 5' RACE with UMI labels, was used to prepare the TRB cDNA libraries. TCRdb re-analyzed the 5' RACE reads; it lists each CDR3 protein once, without DNA. Here the sample table reports approximately 88,000 distinct CDR3 sequences. The sequencing input was naive CXCR3+ CD8+ T cells from blood. Sample subset: CD45RO-CCR7+CD27+CD95- naive CD8+ T cells expressing CXCR3 (TNR3+). The source of these receptors is a human donor in good health. Some clones in this sample may be carry-over from other donors' samples.

The V call is TRBV2, the J call TRBJ2-7; as DNA is missing, the TRBD1 call by TCRdb cannot be tested. Looked up from germline, CDR1 is SNHLY and CDR2 is FYNNEI. The CDR3 is made up of 13 amino acids. CDR3 sequence: CASSGPGGNEQYF.

The chain has TRBV27 and TRBJ2-2. The CDR3 consists of 13 residues. Germline V CDR1 and CDR2: MNHEY, SMNVEV (reference sequence). The CDR3 sequence: CASSLSSSLELFF.

The chain uses TRBV7-9 and TRBJ2-6. Germline V gene data show CDR1 as SEHNR and CDR2 as FQNEAQ (reference sequence). This CDR3 comprises 12 residues. The CDR3 spells CASSLGANVLTF.

The chain couples TRBV20-1 to TRBJ2-7. Germline V lookup: CDR1 DFQATT, CDR2 SNEGSKA (reference sequence). The CDR3 spans 12 residues. The CDR3 loop is CSASRNSYEQYF.

This chain connects TRBV12-3 or TRBV12-4 to TRBJ2-7. CDR3 length: 12 amino acids. CDR3: CASSIEWGEQYF.

V gene TRBV7-6 combines with J gene TRBJ2-3. The CDR3 extends over 12 amino acids. Germline lookup yields CDR1 SGHVS and CDR2 FNYEAQ. CDR3 region: CASSLAADTQYF.

The V and J genes are TRBV28 and TRBJ2-1; without DNA, the TCRdb call of TRBD1 cannot be checked. Germline V lookup: CDR1 MDHEN, CDR2 SYDVKM. The CDR3 is 15 residues long. This CDR3 is CASRNGGASYNEQFF.

V usage is TRBV11-3 and J usage is TRBJ2-1. From germline, CDR1 is SGHNT and CDR2 YENEEA. The CDR3 runs to 14 residues. The CDR3 reads CASSSRSNYNEQFF.